The 28 T cell receptor beta chains given below trace back to one sample, sequenced in a study of T cells in Graves' hyperthyroidism and ophthalmopathy. There were TCR beta CDR3 regions amplified from RNA transcripts. A set of HTBI primers served as the primers for a first-round RT-PCR of the TCR CDR3. TCRdb reanalysed the multiplex PCR reads using MiXCR and keeps one entry per CDR3 protein. The sample includes under 300,000 distinct CDR3 sequences, 13% to 15% seen only once; the top ten take 30%. The source material was blood. The receptor source for this set is a woman in her forties or fifties with Graves' hyperthyroidism that later progressed to Graves' ophthalmopathy.

There are many counts of this clonotype. The chain couples TRBV5-8 to TRBJ2-1, with 13 nucleotides matching TRBD2. After removal of 3 bases from V and 7 bases from J, the junction contained 13 bases not matched to a gene. In germline, CDR1 is SGHTS, CDR2 YDEGEE. CDR3 size: 18 residues. In DNA, the CDR3 is TGTGCCAGCAGCTCTTACCCTACTAGCGGGAGGGTAGGGAATGAGCAGTTCTTC. It yields the protein CASSSYPTSGRVGNEQFF. The full variable domain, its missing parts supplied by reference TRBV5-8 and TRBJ2-1, is EAGVTQSPTHLIKTRGQQATLRCSPISGHTSVYWYQQALGLGLQFLLWYDEGEERNRGNFPPRFSGRQFPNYSSELNVNALELEDSALYLCASSSYPTSGRVGNEQFFGPGTRLTVL.

This sequence joins TRBV2 and TRBJ2-3; D is unresolved. Germline CDR1 is SNHLY and CDR2 is FYNNEI. Trimming took 6 bases from V and 2 from J, leaving 15 bases between them. The CDR3 length is 15 residues. The CDR3 reads CASRSGLSSTDTQYF. The CDR3 nucleotides read TGTGCCAGCAGAAGTGGGCTATCCTCCACAGATACGCAGTATTTT.

Concerning this clonotype: This could be a read error, since a much larger clone is one nucleotide away. V gene TRBV5-1 combines with J gene TRBJ1-5; 8 positions match TRBD1. Losses at the gene ends were 0 bases for V and 9 bases for J; bases not matched to a gene: 8. The CDR3 has 15 amino acids. Per the germline V gene, CDR1 is SGHRS and CDR2 is YFSETQ. The CDR3: CASSLEQGDSGPQHF. The DNA of the CDR3 is TGCGCCAGCAGCTTGGAACAGGGGGATTCAGGGCCCCAGCATTTT. Complete variable domain (other parts from reference TRBV5-1 and TRBJ1-5): KAGVTQTPRYLIKTRGQQVTLSCSPISGHRSVSWYQQTPGQGLQFLFEYFSETQRNKGNFPGRFSGRQFSNSRSEMNVSTLELGDSALYLCASSLEQGDSGPQHFGDGTRLSIL.

This clonotype was seen ten or more times. The chain recombines TRBV10-3 with TRBJ2-7; D is unclear. The CDR3 has 13 residues. Germline V CDR1 and CDR2: ENHRY, SYGVKD. V lost 11 bases to trimming and J lost 5 bases, with 19 bases between them. Here the CDR3 reads CAVGGGPRNEQYF. The CDR3, as DNA: TGTGCCGTCGGTGGCGGCCCCCGGAACGAGCAGTACTTC.

This clonotype has at least ten counts. The rearrangement links TRBV4-2 to TRBJ2-5; D possibly corresponds to TRBD1 (5 bases). The CDR3 sequence is 14 residues long. Looked up from germline, CDR1 is LGHNA and CDR2 is YNFKEQ. Trimming took 0 bases from V and 5 from J, leaving 10 bases between them. CDR3 in DNA: TGTGCCAGCAGCCAAGAAGGGGTTGGTGAGACCCAGTACTTC. Translation: CASSQEGVGETQYF.

V and J are TRBV15 and TRBJ2-7; 7 bases are a match to TRBD2. Per germline, CDR1 LNHNV and CDR2 YYDKDF (reference sequence). V lost 2 bases and J lost 3; bases outside the gene matches: 4. The CDR3 extends over 14 amino acids. CDR3 DNA sequence: TGTGCCACCAGCAGACGGGGGGATGGCTACGAGCAGTACTTC. Protein: CATSRRGDGYEQYF.

This clonotype was seen at least ten times. The chain recombines TRBV6-2 or TRBV6-3 with TRBJ2-2, with TRBD2 matching 8 bases. This CDR3 has 16 residues. After removal of 6 bases from V and 3 bases from J, the junction contained 9 bases not matched to a gene. CDR1 is MNHEY, CDR2 SVGEGT, per germline. CDR3 loop: CASSITLAGDTGELFF. DNA of the CDR3: TGTGCCAGCAGCATAACTCTAGCGGGTGACACCGGGGAGCTGTTTTTT.

This clonotype was seen at least ten times. V usage is TRBV7-2 and J usage is TRBJ2-1; TRBD2 agrees at 8 bases. The length of the CDR3 is 15 residues. V shed 1 base, J shed 8 bases, and the junction held 7 bases outside the gene matches. The V gene's germline CDR1 is SGHTA and CDR2 FQGNSA. The CDR3 protein is CASSLGPAGVDEQFF. The DNA of the CDR3 is TGTGCCAGCAGCTTAGGACCAGCGGGAGTCGATGAGCAGTTCTTC. Variable domain in full (rest from reference TRBV7-2 and TRBJ2-1): GAGVSQSPSNKVTEKGKDVELRCDPISGHTALYWYRQSLGQGLEFLIYFQGNSAPDKSGLPSDRFSAERTGGSVSTLTIQRTQQEDSAVYLCASSLGPAGVDEQFFGPGTRLTVL.

A note on this clonotype: Being one base from a much bigger clone, this may be a read error. The chain couples TRBV28 to TRBJ2-1; D is unclear. The CDR3 totals 14 residues. V lost 8 bases, J lost 6 bases, and 17 bases lay in between. Germline V gene data show CDR1 as MDHEN and CDR2 as SYDVKM. The CDR3 loop reads CASGRSLSGNEQFF. The CDR3 region has the DNA TGTGCCAGCGGGCGCTCCCTGTCAGGCAATGAGCAGTTCTTC.

The sample holds many counts of this clonotype. This sequence joins TRBV6-1 and TRBJ1-5, with D unclear. The CDR3 runs to 14 residues. Trimming removed 6 bases from V and 3 bases from J, with 12 bases in between. Germline CDR1 reads MNHNS; CDR2 reads SASEGT. The CDR3 loop reads CASRPRENNQPQHF. CDR3 DNA: TGTGCCAGCAGACCCCGGGAGAACAATCAGCCCCAGCATTTT.

This clonotype was seen a handful of times. It may be a read error: a sequence one base away is much more abundant. The gene calls are TRBV11-2 and TRBJ1-1; D call uncertain. Trimming took off 3 bases at V and 3 bases at J, with 14 bases between the two ends. The germline V gene has CDR1 SGHAT and CDR2 FQNNGV. The CDR3 contains 15 residues. The CDR3 DNA sequence: TGTGCCAGCAGCTTTTTACTCCGGGTCGACACTGAAGCTTTCTTT. Amino acid sequence: CASSFLLRVDTEAFF. Looking up the rest from reference TRBV11-2 and TRBJ1-1 gives the full variable domain: EAGVAQSPRYKIIEKRQSVAFWCNPISGHATLYWYQQILGQGPKLLIQFQNNGVVDDSQLPKDRFSAERLKGVDSTLKIQPAKLEDSAVYLCASSFLLRVDTEAFFGQGTRLTVV.

This clonotype was seen many times. This chain uses TRBV6-6 with TRBJ2-7; TRBD1 matches 8 bases. Trimming at V came to 1 base and at J to 2 bases, leaving 4 bases not matched to a gene. There are 15 residues in the CDR3. Per germline, CDR1 MNHNY and CDR2 SVGAGI (reference sequence). This chain's CDR3 is CASSYFQGATYEQYF. Here the CDR3 DNA reads TGTGCCAGCAGTTACTTCCAGGGGGCCACCTACGAGCAGTACTTC.

A few counts support this clonotype. A much larger clone is a single base away; this may be a read error. This sequence joins TRBV2 and TRBJ1-1; D is unresolved. The CDR3 contains 16 residues. CDR1 and CDR2 from the germline V gene are SNHLY and FYNNEI. CDR3 protein: CASSEAPAGMNTEALF. CDR3 coding DNA: TGTGCTAGCAGTGAAGCGCCGGCGGGGATGAACACTGAAGCTCTCTTT.

The gene calls are TRBV7-9 and TRBJ1-5; weak D call: TRBD1 (6 bases). Trimming cost V 5 bases and J 9 bases, with 17 bases left between them. The CDR3 has 14 residues. Per germline, CDR1 SEHNR and CDR2 FQNEAQ (reference sequence). Written as DNA, the CDR3 is TGTGCCAGCAGCCTCAGCCAGGGGACGGGGCCCCAGCATTTT. Translated, it gives CASSLSQGTGPQHF.

At least ten counts were recorded for this clonotype. The chain employs TRBV2 and TRBJ2-7; the D gene is possibly TRBD1 (5 bases). CDR1 is SNHLY and CDR2 is FYNNEI in the germline V gene. V gave up 5 bases and J gave up 5 bases, with 16 bases separating them. CDR3 length: 14 amino acids. The CDR3 region has the DNA TGTGCCAGCAGTCGGCGTCAGGGAACCCACGAGCAGTACTTC. Encoded protein: CASSRRQGTHEQYF.

This chain links TRBV14 with TRBJ2-2; 9 bases fit TRBD1. The CDR3 loop spans 17 amino acids. CDR1 and CDR2 (germline): SGHDN, FVKESK. J lost 5 bases, V lost 1 base, and 8 bases had no gene match. CDR3 amino acids: CASSQGAGTGKTGELFF. CDR3 coding DNA: TGTGCCAGCAGCCAAGGAGCCGGGACAGGGAAAACCGGGGAGCTGTTTTTT.

There are many counts of this clonotype. This chain links TRBV20-1 with TRBJ2-1; D perhaps matches TRBD2 (8 bases). V dropped 6 bases and J dropped 10 bases, with 19 bases sitting between them. Germline values: CDR1 DFQATT, CDR2 SNEGSKA (reference sequence). The CDR3 sequence is 13 residues long. CDR3 DNA sequence: TGCAGTGCCCAGAGTAGCGGGACAGACGAGCAGTTCTTC. This sequence encodes CSAQSSGTDEQFF.

This clonotype came up many times. The rearrangement uses TRBV28 and TRBJ2-3; no definite D call. CDR1 is MDHEN, CDR2 SYDVKM, per germline. This CDR3 has 15 amino acids. The germline V and J ends were trimmed by 3 bases and 5 bases, with 15 bases remaining between them. For the CDR3, the DNA is TGTGCCAGCAGTTTGCTTGGATTCTCGGAAGATACGCAGTATTTT. Translating it yields CASSLLGFSEDTQYF.

In its sample, this clonotype was seen a few times. The gene calls are TRBV7-9 and TRBJ2-2; no clear D. There are 14 residues in the CDR3. Germline-derived CDR1 and CDR2 are SEHNR and FQNEAQ (reference sequence). The V and J ends lost 2 bases and 2 bases respectively, with 6 bases between them. The CDR3 sequence is CASSLNPNTGELFF. The CDR3 coding sequence is TGTGCCAGCAGCTTAAACCCAAACACCGGGGAGCTGTTTTTT.

The chain carries TRBV9 and TRBJ2-1; a weak D match, TRBD2 (5 bases). Between the trimmed V and J ends, which lost 5 bases and 5 bases, there was a span of 17 bases. This CDR3 is 15 amino acids long. Germline values: CDR1 SGDLS, CDR2 YYNGEE. The CDR3 is CASRSGRGRNNEQFF. In DNA form, the CDR3 reads TGTGCCAGCAGGTCGGGGAGAGGGAGAAACAATGAGCAGTTCTTC.

This clonotype was observed at least ten times. This sequence joins TRBV2 and TRBJ2-3; 10 bases map to TRBD2. Germline CDR1 and CDR2: SNHLY and FYNNEI. The trim removed 7 bases at V and 4 bases at J, leaving 5 bases unmatched. CDR3 length: 14 amino acids. The chain's CDR3 is CASMASGSADTQYF. CDR3 nucleotides: TGTGCCAGCATGGCTAGCGGGAGTGCAGATACGCAGTATTTT.

This clonotype has more than one count but fewer than ten. The chain joins TRBV11-2 to TRBJ2-2, with TRBD1 as a possible D gene (6 bases). Germline CDR1 SGHAT, CDR2 FQNNGV. The CDR3 covers 15 residues. The V and J ends lost 8 bases and 1 base respectively, with 14 bases between them. The CDR3 sequence is CASLWEGGNTGELFF. The CDR3 nucleotides read TGTGCCAGCCTTTGGGAAGGGGGGAACACCGGGGAGCTGTTTTTT.

The V gene is TRBV6-1, the J gene TRBJ2-5; 10 nucleotides align to TRBD1. The CDR3 covers 12 residues. Germline loops: CDR1 MNHNS, CDR2 SASEGT. The V and J ends lost 8 bases and 5 bases, in that order; junction bases with no gene match: 2. CDR3 DNA: TGTGCCAGCCGGGACAGGGGCGAGACCCAGTACTTC. Translating gives CASRDRGETQYF.

The sample holds many counts of this clonotype. This chain connects TRBV11-1 to TRBJ1-1; D ambiguous. CDR3 length: 15 residues. Trimming took 2 bases from V and 4 from J, leaving 14 bases between them. Germline V gene sequence: CDR1 SGHAT, CDR2 FQDESV (reference sequence). CDR3 in DNA: TGTGCCAGCAGCTTACTTGGGGAGATGAGCACTGAAGCTTTCTTT. It specifies CASSLLGEMSTEAFF.

This clonotype was recorded at least ten times. This chain connects TRBV10-3 to TRBJ2-7, with D perhaps matching TRBD2 (5 bases). The germline V gene encodes CDR1 ENHRY and CDR2 SYGVKD. V shed 2 bases and J shed 3 bases, with 11 bases lying between them. CDR3 length equals 14 residues. The CDR3 spells CAISEGQTNYEQYF. In DNA form, the CDR3 reads TGTGCCATCAGTGAGGGTCAGACTAACTACGAGCAGTACTTC.

Points on this clonotype: Since the CDR3 does not end with the conserved phenylalanine or tryptophan, this likely comes from a read error. This chain connects TRBV6-1 to TRBJ1-1, with TRBD1 matching over 8 bases. V dropped 2 bases and J dropped 1; count of bases not matched to a gene: 9. The CDR3 runs to 17 residues. The germline gives CDR1 MNHNS, CDR2 SASEGT. The DNA for the CDR3 is TGTGCCAGCAGTGAATCAGGACAGGGAAGAGGGAACACTGAAGCTTTCCTT. Its translation is CASSESGQGRGNTEAFL.

This clonotype was counted ten times or more. V gene TRBV12-3 or TRBV12-4 combines with J gene TRBJ2-6, with a tentative D call TRBD2 (7 bases). V lost 4 bases to trimming and J lost 3 bases, with 13 bases between them. The length of the CDR3 is 16 residues. The CDR3 DNA reads as TGTGCCAGCAGTTGGGGGGGGGGCGGTGGGGCCAACGTCCTGACTTTC. Translating gives CASSWGGGGGANVLTF.

This clonotype was seen at least ten times. The chain couples TRBV2 to TRBJ1-5; 10 bases agree with TRBD1. Looked up from germline, CDR1 is SNHLY and CDR2 is FYNNEI. CDR3 length: 15 residues. The V gene end was trimmed by 3 bases and the J gene end by 4 bases; junction bases not matched to a gene: 3. CDR3 sequence (DNA): TGTGCCAGCAGTGATAGGACAGGGGGAAATCAGCCCCAGCATTTT. It yields the protein CASSDRTGGNQPQHF. Full variable domain (outside the CDR3, taken from reference TRBV2 and TRBJ1-5): EPEVTQTPSHQVTQMGQEVILRCVPISNHLYFYWYRQILGQKVEFLVSFYNNEISEKSEIFDDQFSVERPDGSNFTLKIRSTKLEDSAMYFCASSDRTGGNQPQHFGDGTRLSIL.